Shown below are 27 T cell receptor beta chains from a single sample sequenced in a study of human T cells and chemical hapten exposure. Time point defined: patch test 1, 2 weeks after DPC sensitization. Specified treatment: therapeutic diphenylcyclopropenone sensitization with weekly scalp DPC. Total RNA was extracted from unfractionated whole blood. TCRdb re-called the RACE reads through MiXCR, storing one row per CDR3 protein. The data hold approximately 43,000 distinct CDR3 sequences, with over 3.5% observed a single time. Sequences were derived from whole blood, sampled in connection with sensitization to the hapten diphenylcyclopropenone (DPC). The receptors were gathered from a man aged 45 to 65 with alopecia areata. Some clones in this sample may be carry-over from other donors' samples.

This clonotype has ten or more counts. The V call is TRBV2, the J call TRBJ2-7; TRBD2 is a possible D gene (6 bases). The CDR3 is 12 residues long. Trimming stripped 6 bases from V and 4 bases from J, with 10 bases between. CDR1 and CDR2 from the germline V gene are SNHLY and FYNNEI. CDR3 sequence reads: CASSAGTYEQYF. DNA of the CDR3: TGTGCCAGCAGCGCCGGGACTTACGAGCAGTACTTC.

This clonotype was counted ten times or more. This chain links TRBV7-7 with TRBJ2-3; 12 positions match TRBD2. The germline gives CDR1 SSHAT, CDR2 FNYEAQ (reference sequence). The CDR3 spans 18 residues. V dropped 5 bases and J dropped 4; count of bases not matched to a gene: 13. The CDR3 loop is CASSRAASGRAGADTQYF. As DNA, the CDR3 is TGTGCCAGCAGCCGTGCCGCTAGCGGGAGGGCCGGTGCAGATACGCAGTATTTT.

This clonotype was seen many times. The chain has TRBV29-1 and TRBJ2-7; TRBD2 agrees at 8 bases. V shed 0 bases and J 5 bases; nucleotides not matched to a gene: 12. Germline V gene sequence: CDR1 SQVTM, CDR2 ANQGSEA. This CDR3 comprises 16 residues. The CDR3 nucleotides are TGCAGCGTTGAAGATCGTTTCAGCGGGAGTTCCGACGAGCAGTACTTC. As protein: CSVEDRFSGSSDEQYF.

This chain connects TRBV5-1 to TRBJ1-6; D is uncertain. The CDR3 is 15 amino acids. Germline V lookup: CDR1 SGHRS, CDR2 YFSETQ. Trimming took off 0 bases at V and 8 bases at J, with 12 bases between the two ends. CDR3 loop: CASSLEGRPDSPLHF. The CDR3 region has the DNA TGCGCCAGCAGCTTGGAAGGGCGGCCCGATTCACCCCTCCACTTT. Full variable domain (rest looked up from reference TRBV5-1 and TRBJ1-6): KAGVTQTPRYLIKTRGQQVTLSCSPISGHRSVSWYQQTPGQGLQFLFEYFSETQRNKGNFPGRFSGRQFSNSRSEMNVSTLELGDSALYLCASSLEGRPDSPLHFGNGTRLTVT.

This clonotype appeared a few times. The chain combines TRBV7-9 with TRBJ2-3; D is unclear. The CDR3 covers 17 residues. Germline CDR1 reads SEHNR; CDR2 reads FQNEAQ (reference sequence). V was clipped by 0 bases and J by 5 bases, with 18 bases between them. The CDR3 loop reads CASSLADSAAHLDTQYF. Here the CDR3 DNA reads TGTGCCAGCAGCTTAGCTGATTCGGCGGCCCACCTAGATACGCAGTATTTT.

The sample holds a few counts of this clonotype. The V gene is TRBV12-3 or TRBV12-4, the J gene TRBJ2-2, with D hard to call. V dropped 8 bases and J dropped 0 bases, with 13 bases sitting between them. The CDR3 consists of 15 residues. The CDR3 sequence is CASYREGTNTGELFF. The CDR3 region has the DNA TGTGCCAGCTATCGAGAAGGGACGAACACCGGGGAGCTGTTTTTT.

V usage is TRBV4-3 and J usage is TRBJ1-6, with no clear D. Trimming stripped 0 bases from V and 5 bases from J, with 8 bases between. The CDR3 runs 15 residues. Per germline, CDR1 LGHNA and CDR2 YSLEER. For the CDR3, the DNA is TGCGCCAGCAGCCAAGATAGGTCCGATAATTCACCCCTCCACTTT. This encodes CASSQDRSDNSPLHF.

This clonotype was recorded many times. The CDR3 is CASSLTPSGKQETQYF. CDR3 coding DNA: TGCGCCAGCAGCTTGACGCCTAGCGGGAAGCAAGAGACCCAGTACTTC. V and J are TRBV5-1 and TRBJ2-5; 9 bases line up with TRBD2. The V gene end was trimmed by 1 base and the J gene end by 2 bases; junction bases not matched to a gene: 6. Germline CDR1 and CDR2: SGHRS and YFSETQ. CDR3 length: 16 residues.

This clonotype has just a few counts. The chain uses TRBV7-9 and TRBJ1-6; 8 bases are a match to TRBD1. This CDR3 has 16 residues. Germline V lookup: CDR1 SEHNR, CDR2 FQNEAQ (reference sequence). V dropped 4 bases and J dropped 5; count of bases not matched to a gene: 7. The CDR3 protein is CASSSSDRANNSPLHF. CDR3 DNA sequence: TGTGCCAGCAGCTCCTCGGACAGGGCGAATAATTCACCCCTCCACTTT.

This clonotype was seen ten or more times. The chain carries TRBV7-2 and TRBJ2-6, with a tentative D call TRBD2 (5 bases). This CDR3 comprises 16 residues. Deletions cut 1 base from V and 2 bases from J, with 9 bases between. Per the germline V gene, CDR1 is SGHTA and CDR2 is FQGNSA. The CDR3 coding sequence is TGTGCCAGCAGCTTAGTACAACTAGCTGGGGCCAACGTCCTGACTTTC. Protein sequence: CASSLVQLAGANVLTF.

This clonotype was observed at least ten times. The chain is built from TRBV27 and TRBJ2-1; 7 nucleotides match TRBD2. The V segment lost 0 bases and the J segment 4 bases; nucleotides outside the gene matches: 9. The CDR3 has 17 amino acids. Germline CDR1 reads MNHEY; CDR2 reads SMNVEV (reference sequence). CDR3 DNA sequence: TGTGCCAGCAGTTTATCAGCGGGGACGGAGGTTTACAATGAGCAGTTCTTC. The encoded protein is CASSLSAGTEVYNEQFF.

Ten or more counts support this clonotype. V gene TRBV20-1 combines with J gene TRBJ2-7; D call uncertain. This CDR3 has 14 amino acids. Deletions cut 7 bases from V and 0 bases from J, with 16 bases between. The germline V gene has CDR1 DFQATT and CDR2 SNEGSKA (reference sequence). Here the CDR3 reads CSEARGVGSYEQYF. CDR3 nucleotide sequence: TGCAGTGAGGCCCGCGGCGTCGGCTCCTACGAGCAGTACTTC.

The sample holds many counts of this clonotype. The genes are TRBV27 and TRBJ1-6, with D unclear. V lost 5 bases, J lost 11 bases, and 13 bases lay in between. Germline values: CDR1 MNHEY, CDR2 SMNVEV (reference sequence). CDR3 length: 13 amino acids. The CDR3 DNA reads TGTGCCAGCAGTGTGGTTGGACTGCCACCCCTCCACTTT. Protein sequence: CASSVVGLPPLHF.

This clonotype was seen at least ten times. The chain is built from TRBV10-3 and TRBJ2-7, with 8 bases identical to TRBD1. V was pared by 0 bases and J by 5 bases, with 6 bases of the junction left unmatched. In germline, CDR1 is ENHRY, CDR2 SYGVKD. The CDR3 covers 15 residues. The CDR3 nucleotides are TGTGCCATCAGTGAGTCAAGACAGGGGAACAACGAGCAGTACTTC. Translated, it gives CAISESRQGNNEQYF.

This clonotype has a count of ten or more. CDR3 loop: CASTQGSSPLHF. As DNA, the CDR3 is TGTGCCAGCACACAGGGCTCTTCACCCCTCCACTTT. The chain has TRBV6-6 and TRBJ1-6; TRBD1 is a possible D gene (6 bases). Germline V gene data show CDR1 as MNHNY and CDR2 as SVGAGI (reference sequence). The CDR3 is made up of 12 amino acids. Trimming shortened V by 7 bases and J by 9 bases, and 10 bases separated the two germline ends.

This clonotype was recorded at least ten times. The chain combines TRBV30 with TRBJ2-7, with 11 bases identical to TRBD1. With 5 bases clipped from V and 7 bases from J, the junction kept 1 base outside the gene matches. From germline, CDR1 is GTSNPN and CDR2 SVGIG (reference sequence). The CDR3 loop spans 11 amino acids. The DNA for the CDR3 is TGTGCCTGGGGGACAGGGGGAGAGCAGTACTTC. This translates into CAWGTGGEQYF.

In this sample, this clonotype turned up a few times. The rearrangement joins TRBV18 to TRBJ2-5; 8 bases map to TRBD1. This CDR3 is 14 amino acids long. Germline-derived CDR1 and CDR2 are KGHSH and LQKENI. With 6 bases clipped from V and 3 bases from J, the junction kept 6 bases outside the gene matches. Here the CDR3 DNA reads TGTGCCAGCTCGAGGACAGGGAGCGAAGAGACCCAGTACTTC. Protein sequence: CASSRTGSEETQYF.

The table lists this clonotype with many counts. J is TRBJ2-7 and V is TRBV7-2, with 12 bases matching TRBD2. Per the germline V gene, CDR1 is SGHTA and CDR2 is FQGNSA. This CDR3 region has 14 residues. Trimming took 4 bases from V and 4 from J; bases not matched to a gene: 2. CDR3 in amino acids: CASSSGLAGYEQYF. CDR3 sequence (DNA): TGTGCCAGCAGCTCCGGACTAGCGGGGTACGAGCAGTACTTC.

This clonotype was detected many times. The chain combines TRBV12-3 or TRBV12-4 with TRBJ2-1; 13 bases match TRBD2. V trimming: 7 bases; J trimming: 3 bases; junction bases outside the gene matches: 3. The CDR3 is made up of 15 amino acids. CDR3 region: CASTRTSGGYNEQFF. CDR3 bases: TGTGCCAGCACCCGGACTAGCGGGGGCTACAATGAGCAGTTCTTC.

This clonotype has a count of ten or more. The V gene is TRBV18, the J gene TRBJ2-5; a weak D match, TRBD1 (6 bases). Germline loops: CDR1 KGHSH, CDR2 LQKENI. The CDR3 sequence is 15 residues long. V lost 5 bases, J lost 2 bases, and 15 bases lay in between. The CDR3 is CASSAGVLPQETQYF. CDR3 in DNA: TGTGCCAGCTCAGCAGGGGTACTACCACAAGAGACCCAGTACTTC.

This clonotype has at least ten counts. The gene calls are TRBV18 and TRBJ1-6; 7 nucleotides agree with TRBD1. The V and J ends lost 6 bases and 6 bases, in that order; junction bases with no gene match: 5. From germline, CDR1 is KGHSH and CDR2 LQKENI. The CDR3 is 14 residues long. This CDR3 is CASSSTGVNSPLHF. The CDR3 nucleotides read TGTGCCAGCTCGTCAACAGGGGTTAATTCACCCCTCCACTTT.

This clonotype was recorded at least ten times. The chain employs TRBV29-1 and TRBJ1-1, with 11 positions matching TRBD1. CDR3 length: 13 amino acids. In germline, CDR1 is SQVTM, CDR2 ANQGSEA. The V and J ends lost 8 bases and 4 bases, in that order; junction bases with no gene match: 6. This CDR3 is CSSDRGLSTEAFF. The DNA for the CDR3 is TGCAGCTCGGACAGGGGGCTGAGCACTGAAGCTTTCTTT.

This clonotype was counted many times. The CDR3 is CASSFSGQGLAFF. Here the CDR3 DNA reads TGTGCCAGCAGTTTTAGTGGGCAGGGTTTGGCTTTCTTT. The chain joins TRBV12-3 or TRBV12-4 to TRBJ1-1, with D perhaps matching TRBD1 (5 bases). The CDR3 runs to 13 residues. The V and J ends lost 3 bases and 11 bases respectively, with 16 bases between them.

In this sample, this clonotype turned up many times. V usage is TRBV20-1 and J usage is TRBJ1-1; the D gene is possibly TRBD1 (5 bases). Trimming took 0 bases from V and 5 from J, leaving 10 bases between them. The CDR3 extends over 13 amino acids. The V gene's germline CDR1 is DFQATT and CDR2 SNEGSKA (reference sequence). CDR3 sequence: CSARETGRTEAFF. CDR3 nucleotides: TGCAGTGCTAGAGAAACAGGCCGAACTGAAGCTTTCTTT.

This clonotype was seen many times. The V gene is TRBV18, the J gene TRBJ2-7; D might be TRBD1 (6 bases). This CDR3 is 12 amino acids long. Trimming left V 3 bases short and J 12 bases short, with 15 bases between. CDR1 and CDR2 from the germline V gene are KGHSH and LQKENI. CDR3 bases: TGTGCCAGCTCACCCGGACAGAGGGGCTTGTACTTC. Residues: CASSPGQRGLYF.

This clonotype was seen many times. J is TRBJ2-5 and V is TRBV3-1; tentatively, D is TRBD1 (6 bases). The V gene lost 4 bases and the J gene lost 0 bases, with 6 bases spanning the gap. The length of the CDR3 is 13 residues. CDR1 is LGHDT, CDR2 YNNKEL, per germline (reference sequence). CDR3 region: CASSPGDQETQYF. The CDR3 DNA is TGTGCCAGCAGCCCAGGGGACCAAGAGACCCAGTACTTC.

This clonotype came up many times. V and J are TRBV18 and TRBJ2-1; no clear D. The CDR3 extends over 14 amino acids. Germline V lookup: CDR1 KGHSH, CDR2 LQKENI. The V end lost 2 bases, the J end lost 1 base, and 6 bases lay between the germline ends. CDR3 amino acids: CASSPELSYNEQFF. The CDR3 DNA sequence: TGTGCCAGCTCACCAGAGTTATCCTACAATGAGCAGTTCTTC.